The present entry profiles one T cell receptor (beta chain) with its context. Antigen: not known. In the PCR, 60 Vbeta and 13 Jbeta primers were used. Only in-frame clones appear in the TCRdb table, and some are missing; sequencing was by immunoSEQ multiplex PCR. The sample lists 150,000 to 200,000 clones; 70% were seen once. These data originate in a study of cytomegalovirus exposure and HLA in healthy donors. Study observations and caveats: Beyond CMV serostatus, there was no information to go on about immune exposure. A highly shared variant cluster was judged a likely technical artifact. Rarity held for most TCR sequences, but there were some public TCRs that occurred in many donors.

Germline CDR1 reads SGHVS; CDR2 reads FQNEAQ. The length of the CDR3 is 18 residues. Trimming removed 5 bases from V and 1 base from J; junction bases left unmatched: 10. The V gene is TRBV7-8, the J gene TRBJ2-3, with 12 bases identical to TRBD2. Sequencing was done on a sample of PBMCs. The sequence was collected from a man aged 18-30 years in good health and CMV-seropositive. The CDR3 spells CASSQTARLAGGTDTQYF. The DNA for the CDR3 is TGTGCCAGCAGCCAAACCGCCCGACTAGCGGGGGGCACAGATACGCAGTATTTT.